The clone carrying this T cell receptor (beta chain) was seen at least ten times. Ophthalmopathy cases met thresholds of Clinical Activity Score at least 3, NOSPECS grade at least 4 and duration under 3 months. These data come from a study of T cells in Graves' hyperthyroidism and ophthalmopathy. The TCR beta CDR3 regions underwent amplification using RNA transcripts as the source. With the HTBI primer set, the TCR CDR3 went through a first round of RT-PCR. MiXCR was run by TCRdb on the multiplex PCR reads, yielding one entry per CDR3 protein. The table lists about 600,000 distinct CDR3 sequences, 14% of them singletons. The germline CDR1 and CDR2 sequences are MNHEY and SMNVEV (reference sequence). CDR3 length: 14 residues. V lost 6 bases and J 4 bases, leaving 15 bases between the germline ends.

This TCR was sampled from a woman under 30 with Graves' ophthalmopathy. Specimen: blood. The rearrangement uses TRBV27 and TRBJ2-5, with D uncertain. The CDR3 DNA reads TGTGCCAGCAGCCGAGGACGGACGACAGAGACCCAGTACTTC. Translation gives CASSRGRTTETQYF.